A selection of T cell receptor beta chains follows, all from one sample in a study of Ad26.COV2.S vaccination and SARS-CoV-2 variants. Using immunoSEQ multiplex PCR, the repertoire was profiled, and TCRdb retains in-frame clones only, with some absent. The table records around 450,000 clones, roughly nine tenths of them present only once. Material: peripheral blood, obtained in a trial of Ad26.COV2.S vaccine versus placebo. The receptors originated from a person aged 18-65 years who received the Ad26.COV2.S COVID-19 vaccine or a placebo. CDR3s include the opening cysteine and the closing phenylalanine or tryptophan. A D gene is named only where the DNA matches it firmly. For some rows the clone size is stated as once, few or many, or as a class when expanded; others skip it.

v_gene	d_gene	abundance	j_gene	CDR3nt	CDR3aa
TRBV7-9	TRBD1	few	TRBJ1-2	TGTGCCAGCAGCTCGGCGACAGGGAGAGGCTACACCTTC	CASSSATGRGYTF
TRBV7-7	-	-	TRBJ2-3	TGTGCTAGCAGCTTAGCGCCTGTGACTAACACAGATACGCAGTATTTT	CASSLAPVTNTDTQYF
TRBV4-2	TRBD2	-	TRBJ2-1	TGTGCCAGCAGCCAAGATACCAGCGGGGAGTCCTACAATGAGCAGTTCTTC	CASSQDTSGESYNEQFF
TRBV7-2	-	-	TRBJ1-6	TGTGCCAGCAGCCCCCATGGGGCGAGGAATTCACCCCTCCACTTT	CASSPHGARNSPLHF
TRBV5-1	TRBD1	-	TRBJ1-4	TGCGCCAGCGGGGTACAGGGGACTAATGAAAAACTGTTTTTT	CASGVQGTNEKLFF
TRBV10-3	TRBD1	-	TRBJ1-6	TGTGCCATCAGTGTGGGGACAGACCCCTATAATTCACCCCTCCACTTT	CAISVGTDPYNSPLHF
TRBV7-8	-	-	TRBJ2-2	TGTGCCAGCGGTCCTCACCCCGGGGAGCTGTTTTTT	CASGPHPGELFF
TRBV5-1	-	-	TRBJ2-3	TGCGCCAGCAGGAGGGGACTGAGCACAGATACGCAGTATTTT	CASRRGLSTDTQYF
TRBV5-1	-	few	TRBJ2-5	TGCGCCAGCAGCCAGTGGGGGTACCAAGAGACCCAGTACTTC	CASSQWGYQETQYF
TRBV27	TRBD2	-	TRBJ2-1	TGTGCCAGCAGCCGTTTCCTAGCGGGAGAAACCTACAATGAGCAGTTCTTC	CASSRFLAGETYNEQFF
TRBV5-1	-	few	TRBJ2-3	TGCGCCAGCAGAGAAGGGAACACAGATACGCAGTATTTT	CASREGNTDTQYF